This TCR beta chain came from a study of cytomegalovirus exposure and HLA in healthy donors. General study findings and limits: A missense DCLRE1C variant was associated with V- and J-gene trimming of TCR beta chains in a later analysis, and an independent cohort replicated the association.

Between the trimmed V and J ends, which lost 0 bases and 1 base, there was a span of 16 bases. CDR3 length: 17 residues. From germline, CDR1 is SGHRS and CDR2 YFSETQ. PCR employed 60 Vbeta and 13 Jbeta primers. Only in-frame clones appear in the TCRdb table, and some are missing; sequencing was by immunoSEQ multiplex PCR. Altogether under 150,000 clones are present, 80% being singletons, with the ten largest covering about 2.2%. A remark on this clone: Its antigen is still unknown.

This chain connects TRBV5-1 to TRBJ1-2; D remains ambiguous. Sequenced material: PBMCs. This TCR derives from a man aged 50 to 60 in good health and CMV-seronegative. CDR3 in DNA: TGCGCCAGCAGCTTGGGGACCAGCGGCAGTATTAACTATGGCTACACCTTC. Translating gives CASSLGTSGSINYGYTF.